The clone carrying this T cell receptor (beta chain) occurred many times. What it binds is unknown. The data were taken from a study of response to subunit inactivated influenza vaccine. Study findings and constraints: That few new T cells are recruited by each seasonal influenza vaccination was the authors' suggestion.

TCRdb used MiXCR to reprocess the RT-PCR reads, holding one entry per CDR3 protein. The sample lists about 520,000 distinct CDR3 sequences, roughly 7.9% occurring once. The specimen comprised PBMCs from blood, sampled roughly 24 months after vaccination. The source of this sequence is a man aged 45 to 75 who received an inactivated influenza vaccine.

The CDR3 DNA sequence: TGCAGCGGCCGGGACTTTGGCACAGATACGCAGTATTTT. Translating it yields CSGRDFGTDTQYF. The rearrangement uses TRBV29-1 and TRBJ2-3; D is possibly TRBD2 (6 bases). The CDR3 is made up of 13 amino acids. The V gene's germline CDR1 is SQVTM and CDR2 ANQGSEA. V was cut by 7 bases and J by 1 base, with 12 bases left in between.